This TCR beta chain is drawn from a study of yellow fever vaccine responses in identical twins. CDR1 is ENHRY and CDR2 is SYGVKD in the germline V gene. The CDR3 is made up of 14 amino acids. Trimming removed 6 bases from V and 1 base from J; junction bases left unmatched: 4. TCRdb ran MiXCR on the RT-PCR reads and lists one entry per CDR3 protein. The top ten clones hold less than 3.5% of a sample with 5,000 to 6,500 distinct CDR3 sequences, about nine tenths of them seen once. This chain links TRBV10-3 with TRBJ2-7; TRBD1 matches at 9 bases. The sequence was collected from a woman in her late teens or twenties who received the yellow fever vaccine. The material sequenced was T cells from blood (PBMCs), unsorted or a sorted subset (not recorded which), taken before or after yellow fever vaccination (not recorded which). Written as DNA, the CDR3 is TGTGCCATCAGGCCCGGGACAGGGTCCTACGAGCAGTACTTC. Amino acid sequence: CAIRPGTGSYEQYF.